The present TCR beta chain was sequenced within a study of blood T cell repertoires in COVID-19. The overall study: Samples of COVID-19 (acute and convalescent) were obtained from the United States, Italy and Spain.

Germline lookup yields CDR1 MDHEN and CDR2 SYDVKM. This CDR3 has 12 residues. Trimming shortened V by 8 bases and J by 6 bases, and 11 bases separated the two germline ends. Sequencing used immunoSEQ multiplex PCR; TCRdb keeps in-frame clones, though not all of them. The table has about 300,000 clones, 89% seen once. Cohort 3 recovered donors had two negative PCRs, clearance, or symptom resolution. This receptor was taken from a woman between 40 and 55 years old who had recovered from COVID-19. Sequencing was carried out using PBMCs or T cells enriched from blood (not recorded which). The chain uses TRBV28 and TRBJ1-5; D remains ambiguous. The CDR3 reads CASGIRGQPQHF. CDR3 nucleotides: TGTGCCAGCGGAATACGAGGTCAGCCCCAGCATTTT.